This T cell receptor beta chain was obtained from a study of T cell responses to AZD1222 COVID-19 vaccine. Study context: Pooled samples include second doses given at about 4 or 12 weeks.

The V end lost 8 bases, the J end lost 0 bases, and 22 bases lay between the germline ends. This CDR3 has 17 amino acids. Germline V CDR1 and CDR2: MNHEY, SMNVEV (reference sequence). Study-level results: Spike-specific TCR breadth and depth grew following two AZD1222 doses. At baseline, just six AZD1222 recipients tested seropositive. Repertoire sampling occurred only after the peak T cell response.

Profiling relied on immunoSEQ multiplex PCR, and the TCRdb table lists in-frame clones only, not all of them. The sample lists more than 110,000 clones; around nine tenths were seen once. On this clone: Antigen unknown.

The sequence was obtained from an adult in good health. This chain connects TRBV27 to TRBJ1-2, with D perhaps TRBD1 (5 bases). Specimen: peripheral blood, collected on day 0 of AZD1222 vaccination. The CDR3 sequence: CASAFSSGQTANYGYTF. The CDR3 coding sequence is TGTGCCAGCGCATTCTCCAGTGGGCAGACAGCTAACTATGGCTACACCTTC.